The T cell receptor beta chain described here comes from a study of T-cell reconstitution after alpha-beta-depleted transplantation in children. TCRbeta library construction was performed incorporating unique molecular identifiers. TCRdb reanalysed the PCR reads using MiXCR and keeps one entry per CDR3 protein. The sample gives under 300,000 distinct CDR3 sequences, under 14% of which show up once; about 25% is in the top ten. Germline values: CDR1 KGHSH, CDR2 LQKENI. This CDR3 region has 15 residues. Trimming stripped 1 base from V and 0 bases from J, with 8 bases between. General study findings and limits: Diversity and T-cell counts at one year after transplant derived mostly from new T cells. Surviving recipient T cells and thymic progenitors produced the high day-60 TCRbeta diversity seen in some patients. It was reported that alpha-beta T cells came from several hundred expanded graft clones (about two months after transplant).

This clonotype appeared a few times. Its antigen is undetermined. Sequences were derived from peripheral blood, sampled 180 days after TCRalphabeta/CD19-depleted stem cell transplant. The clonotype originates from a male patient aged 2-15 years who had a stem cell transplant for chronic granulomatous disease, so the T cells may come from the graft donor. The gene calls are TRBV18 and TRBJ2-3; D ambiguous. CDR3 loop: CASSPLLGSTDTQYF. The CDR3, as DNA: TGTGCCAGCTCACCACTACTGGGGAGCACAGATACGCAGTATTTT.